These 5 T cell receptor beta chains were all obtained from the same sample, sequenced in a study of T cell responses to AZD1222 COVID-19 vaccine. TCRdb keeps only in-frame clones here, not all; method: immunoSEQ multiplex PCR. Of around 120,000 clones listed, just over 85% were seen once; the top ten hold approximately 15%. Sequencing was performed on peripheral blood, taken 28 days after the second AZD1222 dose. These receptors were collected from an adult who received the AZD1222 COVID-19 vaccine.

This clone came up once. The chain is built from TRBV7-9 and TRBJ1-4; no clear D gene. Looked up from germline, CDR1 is SEHNR and CDR2 is FQNEAQ (reference sequence). Trimming cost V 3 bases and J 0 bases, with 8 bases left between them. The CDR3 runs 15 residues. CDR3 DNA: TGTGCCAGCAGCTTCCGGGAGGCAACTAATGAAAAACTGTTTTTT. As protein: CASSFREATNEKLFF.

The CDR3 DNA is TGTGCCAGCAGCCGGGTGGACACTGAAGCTTTCTTT. This translates into CASSRVDTEAFF. The V call is TRBV7-9, the J call TRBJ1-1; unclear D gene. Per the germline V gene, CDR1 is SEHNR and CDR2 is FQNEAQ (reference sequence). Trimming removed 5 bases from V and 3 bases from J, with 7 bases in between. This CDR3 has 12 amino acids.

This rearrangement joins TRBV5-1 to TRBJ2-7; no clear D gene. This CDR3 has 13 amino acids. Per germline, CDR1 SGHRS and CDR2 YFSETQ. V lost 0 bases, J lost 6 bases, and 10 bases lay in between. The CDR3 region has the DNA TGCGCCAGCAGCTTGGGGATCTCCGGCGAGCAGTACTTC. This sequence encodes CASSLGISGEQYF.

The chain uses TRBV27 and TRBJ1-1; TRBD1 matches at 9 bases. The CDR3 covers 13 residues. Germline V gene lookup returns CDR1 MNHEY and CDR2 SMNVEV (reference sequence). Germline trimming cut 6 bases from V and 5 bases from J; bases unmatched to any gene: 4. The CDR3 coding sequence is TGTGCCAGCAGCACAGGGGGCCTGACTGAAGCTTTCTTT. It specifies CASSTGGLTEAFF.

The chain has TRBV6-5 and TRBJ1-2; D gene uncertain. The germline CDR1 and CDR2 sequences are MNHEY and SVGAGI. The length of the CDR3 is 14 residues. V lost 3 bases and J lost 8, with 16 bases in between. The CDR3 reads CASSYKPGEGGYTF. The CDR3 DNA sequence: TGTGCCAGCAGTTATAAACCGGGAGAGGGCGGCTACACCTTC.